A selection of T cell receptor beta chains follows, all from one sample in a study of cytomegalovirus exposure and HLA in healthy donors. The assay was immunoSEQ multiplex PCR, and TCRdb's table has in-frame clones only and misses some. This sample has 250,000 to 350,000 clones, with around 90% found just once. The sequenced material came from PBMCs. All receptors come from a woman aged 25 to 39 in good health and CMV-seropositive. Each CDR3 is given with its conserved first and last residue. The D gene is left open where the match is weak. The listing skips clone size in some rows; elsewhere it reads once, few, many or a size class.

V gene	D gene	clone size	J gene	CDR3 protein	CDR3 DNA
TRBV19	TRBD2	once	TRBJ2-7	CASSPGLADYEQYF	TGTGCCAGTAGCCCCGGACTAGCGGACTACGAGCAGTACTTC
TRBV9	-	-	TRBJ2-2	CASQGGANTGELFF	TGTGCCAGCCAGGGCGGGGCGAACACCGGGGAGCTGTTTTTT
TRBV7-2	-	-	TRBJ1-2	CASSPRGGARGYTF	TGTGCCAGCAGCCCCCGAGGGGGGGCCAGAGGCTACACCTTC
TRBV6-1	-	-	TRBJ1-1	CASSATGTTEAFF	TGTGCCAGCAGTGCAACAGGGACAACTGAAGCTTTCTTT
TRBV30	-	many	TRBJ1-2	CAWSGGISGYTF	TGTGCCTGGAGTGGGGGGATTTCTGGCTACACCTTC
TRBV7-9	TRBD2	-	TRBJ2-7	CASSFTSGAYEQYF	TGTGCCAGCAGCTTTACTAGCGGGGCCTACGAGCAGTACTTC
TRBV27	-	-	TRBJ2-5	CASSLRGGAETQYF	TGTGCCAGCAGTTTAAGGGGTGGAGCAGAGACCCAGTACTTC
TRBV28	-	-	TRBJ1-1	CASRTSRDIDTEAFF	TGTGCCAGCAGGACCTCCAGGGATATAGACACTGAAGCTTTCTTT
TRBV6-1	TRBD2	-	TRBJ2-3	CASSGLAGGTGTDTQYF	TGTGCCAGCAGTGGACTAGCGGGAGGGACTGGCACAGATACGCAGTATTTT
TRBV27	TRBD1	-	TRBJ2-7	CASSLQGAGYEQYF	TGTGCCAGCAGTTTACAGGGGGCTGGGTACGAGCAGTACTTC
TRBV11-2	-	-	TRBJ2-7	CASSGPYEQYF	TGTGCCAGCAGCGGCCCCTACGAGCAGTACTTC
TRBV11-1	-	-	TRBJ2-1	CASSLYSYNEQFF	TGTGCCAGCAGCTTGTATAGCTACAATGAGCAGTTCTTC
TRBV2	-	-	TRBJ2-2	CASIPGRMTGELFF	TGTGCCAGCATTCCGGGAAGGATGACCGGGGAGCTGTTTTTT
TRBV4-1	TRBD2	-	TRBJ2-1	CASSQDGTGTIYNEQFF	TGCGCCAGCAGCCAAGATGGGACCGGGACTATCTACAATGAGCAGTTCTTC
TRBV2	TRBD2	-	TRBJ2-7	CASSFLTSSGVAYEQYF	TGTGCCAGCAGTTTTCTCACTTCTAGCGGGGTAGCCTACGAGCAGTACTTC
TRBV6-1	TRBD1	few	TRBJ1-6	CASSEDRGRSPLHF	TGTGCCAGCAGTGAGGACAGGGGAAGGTCACCCCTCCACTTT
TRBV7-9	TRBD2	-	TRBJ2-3	CASSMASGFTDTQYF	TGTGCCAGCAGCATGGCTAGCGGATTCACAGATACGCAGTATTTT
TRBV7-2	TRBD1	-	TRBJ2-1	CASSPGGNEQFF	TGTGCCAGCAGCCCAGGGGGAAATGAGCAGTTCTTC
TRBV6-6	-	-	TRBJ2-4	CASSSSAKNIQYF	TGTGCCAGCAGCTCGTCGGCCAAAAACATTCAGTACTTC
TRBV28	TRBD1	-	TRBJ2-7	CASSIPGTGRYEQYF	TGTGCCAGCAGTATCCCCGGGACAGGGAGGTACGAGCAGTACTTC
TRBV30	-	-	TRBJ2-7	CAWSITGISF	TGTGCCTGGAGTATAACCGGGATCTCCTTC
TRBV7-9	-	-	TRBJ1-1	CASSLAAGRAGDNTEAFF	TGTGCCAGCAGCTTAGCGGCGGGCAGGGCGGGCGATAACACTGAAGCTTTCTTT
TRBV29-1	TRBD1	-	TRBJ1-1	CSVEGQGNTEAFF	TGCAGCGTGGAAGGACAGGGGAACACTGAAGCTTTCTTT
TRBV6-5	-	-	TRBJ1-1	CASSLTVSNTEAFF	TGTGCCAGCAGTTTGACAGTATCGAACACTGAAGCTTTCTTT
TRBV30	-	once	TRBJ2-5	CAWTGPGQETQYF	TGTGCCTGGACAGGGCCCGGACAAGAGACCCAGTACTTC
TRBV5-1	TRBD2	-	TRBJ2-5	CASRTDRGGETQYF	TGCGCCAGCAGGACCGACCGGGGGGGAGAGACCCAGTACTTC
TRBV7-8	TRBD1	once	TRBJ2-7	CASRSTRDRPYEQYF	TGTGCCAGCAGGTCTACCCGGGACAGACCCTACGAGCAGTACTTC
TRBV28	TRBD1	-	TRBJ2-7	CASRPGAGTGGAYEQYF	TGTGCCAGCAGACCAGGTGCGGGGACAGGGGGGGCCTACGAGCAGTACTTC
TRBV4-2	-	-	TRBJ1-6	CASSQGSGDSPLHF	TGTGCCAGCAGCCAGGGTTCAGGGGACTCACCCCTCCACTTT
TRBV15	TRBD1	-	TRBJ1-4	CATATGTGGGLNEKLFF	TGTGCCACCGCAACCGGGACAGGGGGAGGGCTTAATGAAAAACTGTTTTTT
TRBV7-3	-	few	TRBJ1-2	CASSERGGTYGYTF	TGTGCCAGCAGCGAAAGGGGGGGAACCTATGGCTACACCTTC